This paragraph reports one T cell receptor beta chain. No antigen is known for it. The data were taken from a study of OX40 agonist ivuxolimab in advanced cancers. Turning to the study itself: Ivuxolimab is an agonistic anti-OX40 (CD134) antibody, and patients were treated with it. The mean age was about 57 years, ranging from about 20 to 85, with approximately 85% of participants male.

The CDR3 is 14 residues long. CDR1 and CDR2 (germline): GTSNPN, SVGIG (reference sequence). V lost 5 bases, J lost 6 bases, and 10 bases stayed unmatched. Study-wide results and caveats: It was also the case that some nonresponders had low normalized T-cell clonal expansion. No determination was made of the antigen specificity of the expanded peripheral T cells.

The protocol was immunoSEQ multiplex PCR, while the TCRdb copy is restricted to in-frame clones and leaves out a portion. Among tens of thousands of clones, almost 90% were seen once, and the ten largest hold 3% to 4.5%. The sequences come from CD4+ or CD8+ T cells sorted from blood, collected in a trial of the OX40 agonist ivuxolimab. The receptor was derived from an adult with an advanced solid tumor such as melanoma, head and neck, liver or kidney cancer. This sequence joins TRBV30 and TRBJ2-3; 8 positions match TRBD1. Here the CDR3 DNA reads TGTGCCTGGCAAACAGGGGGTTTAACTGATACGCAGTATTTT. Translation: CAWQTGGLTDTQYF.